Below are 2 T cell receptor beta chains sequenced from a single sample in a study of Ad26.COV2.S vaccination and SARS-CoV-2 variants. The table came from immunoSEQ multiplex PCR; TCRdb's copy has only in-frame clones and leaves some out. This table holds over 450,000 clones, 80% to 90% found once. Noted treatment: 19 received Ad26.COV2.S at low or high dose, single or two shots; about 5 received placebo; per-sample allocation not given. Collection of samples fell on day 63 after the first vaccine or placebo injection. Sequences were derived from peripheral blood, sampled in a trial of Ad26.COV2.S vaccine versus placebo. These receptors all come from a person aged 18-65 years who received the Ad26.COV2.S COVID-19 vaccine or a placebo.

The CDR3 reads CASSQESGTGANVLTF. The CDR3 nucleotides are TGTGCCAGCAGCCAAGAGTCAGGGACTGGGGCCAACGTCCTGACTTTC. V is TRBV4-2 and J is TRBJ2-6; TRBD1 might be the D (5 bases). The V gene lost 0 bases and the J gene lost 2 bases, with 8 bases spanning the gap. Germline V gene lookup returns CDR1 LGHNA and CDR2 YNFKEQ. This CDR3 has 16 amino acids.

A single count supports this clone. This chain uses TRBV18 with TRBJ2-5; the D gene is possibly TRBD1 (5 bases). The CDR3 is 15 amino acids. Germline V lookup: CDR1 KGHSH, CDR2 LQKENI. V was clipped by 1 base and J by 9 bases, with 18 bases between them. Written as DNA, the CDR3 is TGTGCCAGCTCACCACGGGCCATCTACCAAGGGGCCCAGTACTTC. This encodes CASSPRAIYQGAQYF.